This TCR beta chain was profiled in a study of T cell changes during pregnancy in multiple sclerosis (dated by TCRdb to between 2018 and 2020). Background on the whole study: The study looked at changes in the T cell repertoire across pregnancy in women with multiple sclerosis.

Libraries came from the immunoSEQ multiplex PCR assay. TCRdb holds this immuneACCESS table with in-frame rearrangements only. Some clones are missing; in checked studies, unresolved V genes explain under half, and the rest has no known cause. The sample table contains fewer than 40,000 clones; only one count was recorded for 89% of them. The ten biggest clones cover over 9.5% of the sample. Points on this clone: The antigen this receptor binds is unknown. No base quality values were provided; no much bigger clone lies one nucleotide off.

The CDR3 contains 16 residues, cysteine and phenylalanine counted. This entry keeps only the CDR3 DNA: 48 bases, framed from base 1. CDR1 is given as SQVTM and CDR2 as ANQGSEA, both from the germline V gene. Trimming takes 0 bases from V and 0 bases from J, and the germline ends sit 12 bases apart. The sequence came from a female donor with multiple sclerosis, enrolled in a pregnancy study. This chain joins TRBV29-1 to TRBJ2-4; no confident D gene assignment can be made. The input for sequencing was CD8+ T cells from peripheral blood mononuclear cells, taken in the second trimester of pregnancy. Read as DNA, the sequence is TGCAGCGTTGAAGAGGCGAGAGCGAAAGCCAAAAACATTCAGTACTTC. Its protein reads: CSVEEARAKAKNIQYF.